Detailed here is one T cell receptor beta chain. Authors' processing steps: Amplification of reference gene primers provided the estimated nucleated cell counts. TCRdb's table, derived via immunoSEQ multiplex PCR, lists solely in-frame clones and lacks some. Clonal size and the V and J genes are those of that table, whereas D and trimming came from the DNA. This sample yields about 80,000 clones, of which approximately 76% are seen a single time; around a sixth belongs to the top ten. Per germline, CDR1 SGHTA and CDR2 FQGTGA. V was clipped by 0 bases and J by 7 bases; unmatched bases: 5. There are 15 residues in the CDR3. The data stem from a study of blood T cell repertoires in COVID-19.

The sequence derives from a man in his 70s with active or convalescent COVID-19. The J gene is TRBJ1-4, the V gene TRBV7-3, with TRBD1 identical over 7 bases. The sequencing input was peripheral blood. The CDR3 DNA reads TGTGCCAGCAGCTTAACCGGGACAGAAGTTGAAAAACTGTTTTTT. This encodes CASSLTGTEVEKLFF.